The rows below give T cell receptor beta chains drawn from one sample of a study of shared T cell receptors in the human thymus. Only in-frame clones appear in the TCRdb table, and some are missing; sequencing was by immunoSEQ multiplex PCR. The repertoire includes hundreds of thousands of clones, 70% to 90% of them detected once, and 0.008% to 0.011% sits in the top ten. This sample was shared with a second study, whose subject was human thymus T cells.

The sequencing sample was made of thymocytes. The receptor source for this set is a boy in the first two years of life with a congenital heart defect. The CDR3 runs from the conserved cysteine through the conserved F or W. The D gene is left open where the match is weak. Where a row states a size, it is once, few, many or the class of an expanded clone; other rows omit it.

j_call	clone_size	d_call	v_call	cdr3_nt	cdr3_aa
TRBJ2-1	-	TRBD2	TRBV11-2	TGTGCCAGCAGCCCCGAGGGGGGACTAGCGGGTTGGGATGAGCAGTTCTTC	CASSPEGGLAGWDEQFF
TRBJ2-1	-	-	TRBV5-1	TGCGCCAGCAAGAACAGGGCCGCTAATGAGCAGTTCTTC	CASKNRAANEQFF
TRBJ2-7	-	-	TRBV25-1	TGTGCCAGCAAGACCGGGAATGGGGAGCAGTACTTC	CASKTGNGEQYF
TRBJ2-1	-	-	TRBV28	TGTGCCAGCAGTTTAGCGGGCGGGGTCTACAATGAGCAGTTCTTC	CASSLAGGVYNEQFF
TRBJ2-7	-	TRBD1	TRBV7-7	TGTGCCAGCAGCTTGGACAGGGCCCACCACGAGCAGTACTTC	CASSLDRAHHEQYF
TRBJ2-7	-	TRBD2	TRBV9	TGTGCCAGCAGCGTAGCGAGCGGGGGTAACTACGAGCAGTACTTC	CASSVASGGNYEQYF
TRBJ1-1	-	-	TRBV27	TGTGCCAGCAGTCTAACCCCTTCGGAGCCCCTGAGGACTGAAGCTTTCTTT	CASSLTPSEPLRTEAFF
TRBJ2-7	-	-	TRBV5-8	TGTGCCAGCAGCTTCTCAAGGGGAACCTACGAGCAGTACTTC	CASSFSRGTYEQYF
TRBJ2-3	-	TRBD2	TRBV7-2	TGTGCCAGCAGCCAGGGACTAGCGGGACAACGCACAGATACGCAGTATTTT	CASSQGLAGQRTDTQYF
TRBJ2-7	-	TRBD2	TRBV10-3	TGTGCCATCAGTGAGCCAGCGGGAGGGCCGGTTTACGAGCAGTACTTC	CAISEPAGGPVYEQYF
TRBJ2-1	-	TRBD2	TRBV5-6	TGTGCCAGCAGCGGAGGGGCGGGAGTAGGAGAGCAGTTCTTC	CASSGGAGVGEQFF
TRBJ1-1	once	-	TRBV27	TGTGCCAGCAGCCGACGAGGGGGCACTGAAGCTTTCTTT	CASSRRGGTEAFF
TRBJ2-7	-	TRBD2	TRBV2	TGTGCCAGCTCTGATACCGGACTAGCGGGAGTCTACGAGCAGTACTTC	CASSDTGLAGVYEQYF
TRBJ2-6	-	-	TRBV4-2	TGTGCCAGCAGCCAGGGACATTGCTCTGGGGCCAACGTCCTGACTTTC	CASSQGHCSGANVLTF
TRBJ1-6	-	-	TRBV28	TGTGCCAGCAGCCCGCCTGACAGGCGCCCCTATAATTCACCCCTCCACTTT	CASSPPDRRPYNSPLHF
TRBJ2-3	-	-	TRBV2	TGTGCCAGCAGTGTCCTGCGAGAGGCGGCAGATACGCAGTATTTT	CASSVLREAADTQYF
TRBJ2-7	-	TRBD2	TRBV30	TGTGCCTGGAGACTACGGGGGGACTACGAGCAGTACTTC	CAWRLRGDYEQYF
TRBJ1-1	-	TRBD1	TRBV11-1	TGTGCCAGCAGCTTAGCCCATCCGGGACAGGGAAACACTGAAGCTTTCTTT	CASSLAHPGQGNTEAFF
TRBJ2-7	-	TRBD2	TRBV30	TGTGCCTGGAGTCCACAACTAGCGGGGTCCTACGAGCAGTACTTC	CAWSPQLAGSYEQYF
TRBJ2-7	-	TRBD2	TRBV7-2	TGTGCCAGCAGCTTTATGGGAGCGGGACCCTACGAGCAGTACTTC	CASSFMGAGPYEQYF
TRBJ2-7	few	-	TRBV10-2	TGCGCCAGCAGTGATTTGGGGCCGCAGGAGGGCTTCGAGCAGTACTTC	CASSDLGPQEGFEQYF
TRBJ2-7	-	TRBD2	TRBV30	TGTGCCTGGAGCGGACTAGACGGTTGCGAGCAGTACTTC	CAWSGLDGCEQYF
TRBJ2-1	-	-	TRBV5-1	TGCGCCAGCAGCTTGGTAGGCGAGAAGAGGAGGGATGAGCAGTTCTTC	CASSLVGEKRRDEQFF
TRBJ2-3	-	-	TRBV15	TGTGCCACCAGCAGAGATACTAGACTCCTCTCAGCTGATACGCAGTATTTT	CATSRDTRLLSADTQYF
TRBJ2-3	-	-	TRBV9	TGTGCCAGCAGCGCCAATGGGGCGCTATCTGGCACAGATACGCAGTATTTT	CASSANGALSGTDTQYF
TRBJ2-3	-	-	TRBV15	TGTGCCACCAGCAGAGATCTTTCGGGTACACGGAGGCAGTATTTT	CATSRDLSGTRRQYF
TRBJ1-5	-	TRBD1	TRBV27	TGTGCCAGCAGTTCAGCTCCGCAGGGGGGAAATCAGCCCCAGCATTTT	CASSSAPQGGNQPQHF
TRBJ2-5	-	-	TRBV4-3	TGCGCCAGCAGCCAAGGGCTTCTGCAAGAGACCCAGTACTTC	CASSQGLLQETQYF
TRBJ2-5	-	TRBD2	TRBV5-1	TGCGCCAGCAGCTTGGGACTAGCGGGAGGGCCTTCTGAGACCCAGTACTTC	CASSLGLAGGPSETQYF
TRBJ2-1	-	TRBD2	TRBV9	TGTGCCAGCAGCGTAGTCGGGCCAGCGGGGGGCTCCTACAATGAGCAGTTCTTC	CASSVVGPAGGSYNEQFF
TRBJ2-2	-	-	TRBV5-4	TGTGCCAGCAGTACCAGGGGTAGGGCGAACACCGGGGAGCTGTTTTTT	CASSTRGRANTGELFF
TRBJ2-5	-	-	TRBV5-1	TGCGCCAGCAGCTTGAGGCCAAAAGAGCGGGTCCAAGAGACCCAGTACTTC	CASSLRPKERVQETQYF
TRBJ2-1	-	-	TRBV6-5	TGTGCCAGCAGCACCGACGGGAGCTCCTACAATGAGCAGTTCTTC	CASSTDGSSYNEQFF
TRBJ2-7	-	TRBD2	TRBV13	TGTGCCAGCAGCCCCGGAGGCGGGAGCTCCTACGAGCAGTACTTC	CASSPGGGSSYEQYF
TRBJ2-2	once	TRBD2	TRBV10-2	TGCGCCAGCAGTGAGACTAGCGGCCGAACCGGGGAGCTGTTTTTT	CASSETSGRTGELFF
TRBJ1-2	-	-	TRBV4-2	TGTGCCAGCAGCTTTCCGGGACAAAACGGCCCTGGCTACACCTTC	CASSFPGQNGPGYTF
TRBJ2-1	-	TRBD1	TRBV30	TGTGCCTGGAGTCCCCCTCGGGACAGGGCCTACAATGAGCAGTTCTTC	CAWSPPRDRAYNEQFF
TRBJ2-7	-	-	TRBV7-2	TGTGCCAGCAGCTCTAGGGGGAGCGGGAAGAACTACGAGCAGTACTTC	CASSSRGSGKNYEQYF
TRBJ1-5	-	-	TRBV19	TGTGCCAGTAGAATGGACAGATACAATCAGCCCCAGCATTTT	CASRMDRYNQPQHF
TRBJ2-7	-	-	TRBV2	TGTGCCAGCACCTCACTGAGCTCCTACGAGCAGTACTTC	CASTSLSSYEQYF
TRBJ1-1	-	-	TRBV5-6	TGTGCCAGCAGCTTACGACGACGGGATTTGAACACTGAAGCTTTCTTT	CASSLRRRDLNTEAFF
TRBJ2-7	-	TRBD1	TRBV11-1	TGTGCCAGCAGCACGGGACAGGTGGGGTACGAGCAGTACTTC	CASSTGQVGYEQYF
TRBJ2-7	-	TRBD2	TRBV7-9	TGTGCCAGCACCCAGGGAGGGAGGGTAAACGAGCAGTACTTC	CASTQGGRVNEQYF
TRBJ2-1	-	-	TRBV4-3	TGCGCCAGCAGCCAAGGCAGGGGCCGCCAGGTAGGGCAGTTCTTC	CASSQGRGRQVGQFF
TRBJ1-3	-	-	TRBV25-1	TGTGCCAGCAGTGAAAGGGGGGGTGAAGGAAACACCATATATTTT	CASSERGGEGNTIYF
TRBJ2-7	-	TRBD1	TRBV28	TGTGCCAGCAGTCTGGACAGGGCGGCCTACGAGCAGTACTTC	CASSLDRAAYEQYF